This T cell receptor beta chain was retrieved from a study of blood T cell repertoires in COVID-19. Study summary: The origin of the acute and convalescent COVID-19 samples was the United States, Italy and Spain. PBMCs, B-cell-depleted T cells, or T cells were the source of the cDNA or gDNA that made up the material.

V lost 2 bases and J 1 base, leaving 11 bases between the germline ends. The CDR3 covers 15 residues. Germline values: CDR1 ENHRY, CDR2 SYGVKD. Enrolment of Seattle patients took place during active infection, and they were followed longitudinally. Sequenced by immunoSEQ multiplex PCR; TCRdb stores in-frame clones only, minus some. There are 250,000 to 400,000 clones in the sample; about nine tenths occur only once, and roughly 2.8% lies in the top ten. V usage is TRBV10-3 and J usage is TRBJ1-2; a possible D gene is TRBD1 (6 bases). This sequence was found in a woman in her 30s with COVID-19, enrolled during active disease. The specimen was peripheral blood. CDR3 nucleotide sequence: TGTGCCATCAGTGAGGCCCAGGGGATTAACTATGGCTACACCTTC. It yields the protein CAISEAQGINYGYTF.